The sequence of this T cell receptor (beta chain) was determined in a study of cytomegalovirus exposure and HLA in healthy donors. Across the whole study: A preliminary data release comprised 80 million to 95 million unique TCRs obtained from HLA-typed donors.

V gave up 4 bases and J gave up 3 bases; unmatched junction bases: 2. Germline V CDR1 and CDR2: SEHNR, FQNEAQ (reference sequence). This CDR3 spans 14 amino acids. Vbeta (60) and Jbeta (13) primers were used in the PCR. The method was immunoSEQ multiplex PCR; TCRdb's version includes in-frame clones alone and lacks a portion of them. The sample has about 100,000 clones; about 84% are singletons. The receptor comes from a man aged 30 to 39 in good health and CMV-seronegative. The sample was PBMCs. J is TRBJ1-1 and V is TRBV7-9; TRBD1 agrees at 10 bases. As DNA, the CDR3 is TGTGCCAGCAGCTCGACAGGGGGCTACACTGAAGCTTTCTTT. This encodes CASSSTGGYTEAFF.